This T cell receptor beta chain was captured by sequencing in a study of blood T cell repertoires in COVID-19 (dated by TCRdb to the early 2020s). Regarding the complete study: The collaborator samples originated in the United States, Italy and Spain and spanned the acute and convalescent phases of COVID-19. The sample metadata nearly always contained a de-identified subject ID, COVID-19 status, age in years and sex. The material from the prospective study consisted of cDNA or gDNA derived from T cells, B-cell-depleted T cells, or PBMCs. HLA class I and class II types, where available, came from metadata supplied by the sample provider rather than from assay-based typing. The dataset comprised deeply sampled blood TCRbeta repertoires from subjects exposed to, actively infected with, or recovered from COVID-19. The repertoires were released in a freely available public database meant as a resource for research on the immune response to SARS-CoV-2. The samples were drawn from the first 160 participants of the ongoing ImmuneRACE study and from some 1,300 subjects provided by 6 global collaborators. Overall results and qualifications from the work: Clinical and demographic metadata were provided uncurated, with the amount varying by source and participant.

Notes on this clone: What antigen it recognizes has not been identified. Nothing much larger sits one base from this clone, and base qualities are not available.

TCRbeta CDR3 regions were amplified from genomic DNA by means of the immunoSEQ Assay, a bias-controlled multiplex PCR. Under the source paper's analysis protocol: The number of nucleated cells in each sample was estimated by amplification of reference gene primers within the assay. To quantify the absolute abundance of each unique TCRbeta CDR3 rearrangement, sequence reads were collapsed and filtered. For each sample, productive Simpson clonality was calculated as the square root of Simpson's diversity index across productive rearrangements. TCRdb mirrors the immuneACCESS table, restricted to in-frame sequences. Some clones are absent from its copies; in checked studies, under half trace to an unresolved V gene, and the reason for the others is unknown. The V and J calls and clone size were taken over from that table, and D and trimming were inferred from the DNA. The sample includes 90,000 to 120,000 clones, with roughly 84% observed a single time. The ten largest account for approximately 4% of the sample.

Collaborating institutions collected whole blood in K2EDTA tubes following their own protocols. For TCRbeta analysis, collaborators shipped samples in one of three forms: frozen whole blood, isolated PBMCs, or DNA extracted from either of those sample types. Sequenced input: peripheral blood. The clonotype was recovered from a human donor in a cohort sampled during active COVID-19.

Read as DNA, the sequence is TGTGCCAGTAGGATTCTAGCGGGAGGTGGAGAGCAGTTCTTC. The translation is CASRILAGGGEQFF. The chain was built from TRBV19 and TRBJ2-1; 11 of the junction bases match TRBD2. The CDR3, cysteine through phenylalanine, is 14 amino acids long. CDR3 DNA is the only sequence kept; it has 42 bases, read in frame from the first base. CDR1 is given as LNHDA and CDR2 as SQIVND, both from the germline V gene (reference sequence). The germline V end is reduced by 6 bases and the J end by 10 bases; junction bases left unmatched: 8.